The T cell receptor beta chain described here comes from a study of OX40 agonist ivuxolimab in advanced cancers. About the study as a whole: Ivuxolimab was a fully human IgG2 agonistic monoclonal antibody targeting the costimulatory receptor OX40 (CD134). Intravenous ivuxolimab was administered to patients every 2 weeks at six dose levels: 0.01, 0.1, 0.3, 1.5, 3 and 10 mg/kg. Of the roughly 54 patients in dose escalation, about 19 had hepatocellular carcinoma, about 15 had melanoma, 9 had renal cell carcinoma and 9 had head and neck cancer. A male proportion of almost 85% and a mean age of approximately 58 years, ranging from roughly 23 to 85, were recorded for the dose-escalation cohort. Prior anti-PD-1, anti-PD-L1 or anti-CTLA-4 therapy was permitted, and checkpoint inhibitors had been received by around 39% of dose-escalation patients. Partial responses were achieved by three dose-escalation patients, of whom one had hepatocellular carcinoma and two had cutaneous melanoma. Peripheral TCRbeta sequencing was intended to test whether TCR sequence diversity was altered and clonal T-cell expansion was caused by ivuxolimab. The paper describes the monotherapy dose-escalation part (N = 52 patients) of the phase I trial of ivuxolimab. Study-wide conclusions, independent of this receptor: Low levels of normalized T-cell clonal expansion were also seen in some nonresponding patients. At doses of 0.1 to 3.0 mg/kg, clonal expansion of both CD4+ and CD8+ T cells in blood was seen between baseline and week 6. Antigen specificity was not determined for the clonally expanded peripheral T cells. In partial responders in the 0.1-3.0 mg/kg groups, normalized peripheral clonal expansion was found to be among the lowest, especially among CD8+ T cells. After ivuxolimab, expanded clones were on average more numerous among CD8+ T cells than among CD4+ T cells.

For sequencing of the TCRbeta CDR3 region, genomic DNA was extracted from the sorted cells. The immunoSEQ Assay was used for sequencing of TCRbeta CDR3 regions. Held by TCRdb, this immuneACCESS table contains in-frame sequences only and omits some clones. Under half of the omission traces to an unresolved V gene where checked; the cause of the rest is unknown. This sample is represented by roughly 57,000 clones; approximately 84% of them were singletons. About 13% of the sample comes from the top ten. Patients with autoimmune disease history or receiving systemic immunosuppression were excluded from the trial. Peripheral blood for TCR sequencing was collected from all dose cohorts at baseline, on cycle 4 day 1, and on cycle 7 day 1. The samples were drawn from a first-in-human, open-label, multicenter phase I dose-escalation trial of ivuxolimab. Adults with locally advanced or metastatic head and neck squamous cell, hepatocellular, melanoma or renal cell carcinoma were enrolled in the trial. CD4+ and CD8+ T cells were sorted separately from peripheral blood before TCR sequencing.

A note on this clone: There is no known antigen for this receptor. Per-nucleotide qualities are absent, and no much larger clonotype sits a single base away.

The CDR3, from cysteine to phenylalanine, totals 16 residues. CDR3 DNA only is kept here, 48 bases in frame from base 1. Sequenced material: CD4+ or CD8+ T cells sorted from blood, taken in a trial of the OX40 agonist ivuxolimab. The clonotype was recovered from an adult with an advanced solid tumor such as melanoma, head and neck, liver or kidney cancer. This sequence uses TRBV21-1 and TRBJ2-7; the table's D call TRBD2 went unverified against the DNA. TRBV21-1 is noted as a pseudogene. The CDR3 region has the sequence CASSRLGAQSSYEQYF. The DNA sequence follows: TGTGCCAGCAGCAGACTAGGCGCCCAAAGCTCCTACGAGCAGTACTTC.